A single TCR beta chain is shown here with its context. Antigen unknown. Patients aged 18 to 65 with hyperthyroidism were newly diagnosed, with duration under 2 months. Researchers barred patients who had uncontrolled infection, other autoimmune disease, pregnancy or lactation. This sample is part of a study of T cells in Graves' hyperthyroidism and ophthalmopathy. Study-level findings and limits: The model forecast ophthalmopathy, anticipating it by a median around 6.5 months before onset. Most thyroid clonotypes expanded above 0.001 appeared in blood too.

Researchers took RNA transcripts and amplified the TCR beta CDR3 regions from them. HTBI primers were the set used in a first-round RT-PCR of the TCR CDR3. TCRdb re-called the multiplex PCR reads through MiXCR, storing one row per CDR3 protein. There are over 700,000 distinct CDR3 sequences in the sample; 35% occur only once, and roughly 30% lies in the top ten. The V end was cut by 2 bases, the J end by 4 bases, with 14 bases between. CDR3 length equals 15 residues. Germline V lookup: CDR1 ENHRY, CDR2 SYGVKD. The V call is TRBV10-3, the J call TRBJ2-5, with a weak D call TRBD1 (6 bases). The source of this sequence is a woman in her 40s with Graves' hyperthyroidism. Input material: blood. CDR3 residues: CAISEETGQRETQYF. CDR3 nucleotide sequence: TGTGCCATCAGTGAGGAGACAGGTCAGAGAGAGACCCAGTACTTC.